These T cell receptor beta chains were read from a single sample in a study of T cell responses to AZD1222 COVID-19 vaccine. Assay: immunoSEQ multiplex PCR; the TCRdb copy retains only in-frame clones and omits some. The sample records roughly 77,000 clones, 92% being singletons. This specimen consisted of peripheral blood, obtained 28 days after the second AZD1222 dose. These TCRs come from an adult who received the AZD1222 COVID-19 vaccine. Both conserved end residues are part of each CDR3. A D gene is named only where the DNA matches it firmly. Clone size is given for some rows only: seen once, a few or many times, or a class if the clone is expanded.

V	size	D	J	CDR3	DNA
TRBV6-2/TRBV6-3	-	-	TRBJ2-3	CASSYGDPRRGTDTQYF	TGTGCCAGCAGTTACGGGGACCCGCGTAGGGGCACAGATACGCAGTATTTT
TRBV27	-	-	TRBJ1-1	CASSRRTGRTNTEAFF	TGTGCCAGCAGTCGACGGACGGGGCGGACGAACACTGAAGCTTTCTTT
TRBV19	-	TRBD1	TRBJ1-3	CASSTLTGGGNTIYF	TGTGCCAGTAGTACCCTGACAGGGGGAGGAAACACCATATATTTT
TRBV9	-	TRBD2	TRBJ2-2	CASSVRAGEAGELFF	TGTGCCAGCAGCGTACGAGCGGGAGAAGCCGGGGAGCTGTTTTTT
TRBV5-6	-	TRBD1	TRBJ1-1	CASRPDRGREDTEAFF	TGTGCCAGCAGACCCGACAGGGGGCGCGAGGACACTGAAGCTTTCTTT
TRBV10-1	-	-	TRBJ2-2	CASSESSRWAWDNTGELFF	TGCGCCAGCAGTGAGTCTTCTCGTTGGGCTTGGGATAACACCGGGGAGCTGTTTTTT
TRBV12-5	-	TRBD2	TRBJ2-1	CASGQGLAGGPGNEQFF	TGTGCTAGTGGCCAAGGACTAGCGGGAGGGCCTGGTAATGAGCAGTTCTTC
TRBV19	-	TRBD2	TRBJ2-3	CASSSGLAGEEFADTQYF	TGTGCCAGTAGCTCGGGACTAGCGGGAGAAGAATTCGCAGATACGCAGTATTTT
TRBV6-5	-	-	TRBJ1-2	CASSYTRQSNYGYTF	TGTGCCAGCAGTTACACCCGGCAGTCCAACTATGGCTACACCTTC
TRBV5-1	once	-	TRBJ1-4	CASSRRGTSNEKLFF	TGCGCCAGCAGCCGCCGGGGGACTTCTAATGAAAAACTGTTTTTT
TRBV2	-	TRBD2	TRBJ2-5	CASSRLAQETQYF	TGTGCCAGCAGCAGACTAGCCCAAGAGACCCAGTACTTC
TRBV9	-	-	TRBJ1-5	CASSVGASGNQPQHF	TGTGCCAGCAGCGTAGGGGCCTCGGGCAATCAGCCCCAGCATTTT
TRBV9	-	-	TRBJ1-2	CASVGLVGGYTF	TGTGCCAGCGTCGGGCTGGTAGGTGGCTACACCTTC
TRBV5-4	-	-	TRBJ1-2	CASSRKDGGYGYTF	TGTGCCAGCAGTCGAAAGGACGGGGGCTATGGCTACACCTTC
TRBV5-1	-	-	TRBJ2-3	CASSPGQSLLGDTQYF	TGCGCCAGCAGTCCTGGACAGTCCCTATTAGGGGATACGCAGTATTTT
TRBV9	-	TRBD2	TRBJ2-1	CASSVATSGSLPLSAYNEQFF	TGTGCCAGCAGCGTAGCCACTAGCGGGAGTCTTCCCTTATCAGCCTACAATGAGCAGTTCTTC
TRBV7-9	-	-	TRBJ2-3	CASRESRATTDTQYF	TGTGCCAGCAGGGAGAGTCGGGCCACCACAGATACGCAGTATTTT
TRBV12-3/TRBV12-4	once	-	TRBJ1-6	CASSLGIGPLHF	TGTGCCAGCAGTTTAGGAATAGGGCCCCTCCACTTT
TRBV6-5	-	-	TRBJ1-3	CASGRVDAPGNTIYF	TGTGCCAGCGGCCGTGTTGACGCTCCTGGAAACACCATATATTTT
TRBV6-4	-	TRBD2	TRBJ2-1	CASSARTSGSYSEQFF	TGTGCCAGCAGCGCTCGGACTAGCGGGAGTTACAGTGAGCAGTTCTTC
TRBV29-1	-	TRBD1	TRBJ2-3	CSVLGQGGSDTQYF	TGCAGCGTTCTCGGACAGGGTGGGTCAGATACGCAGTATTTT
TRBV6-2/TRBV6-3	once	-	TRBJ2-1	CASSYSRKRDGSSYNEQFF	TGTGCCAGCAGTTACTCGAGAAAACGGGACGGGAGCTCCTACAATGAGCAGTTCTTC
TRBV25-1	-	-	TRBJ1-2	CASSDGGWAYGYTF	TGTGCCAGCAGTGACGGGGGCTGGGCCTATGGCTACACCTTC
TRBV12-3/TRBV12-4	-	-	TRBJ2-7	CASSLTLAHEQYF	TGTGCCAGCAGTTTGACCTTAGCCCACGAGCAGTACTTC
TRBV30	-	TRBD1	TRBJ2-7	CAWSVLRGPFEQYF	TGTGCCTGGAGTGTACTGAGGGGGCCGTTCGAGCAGTACTTC
TRBV7-8	-	-	TRBJ2-1	CASSLGTAEQFF	TGTGCCAGCAGCTTAGGGACAGCTGAGCAGTTCTTC
TRBV9	-	-	TRBJ1-3	CASSVEGLGGDMFSGNTIYF	TGTGCCAGCAGCGTAGAAGGACTGGGCGGAGACATGTTCTCGGGAAACACCATATATTTT
TRBV27	-	-	TRBJ1-1	CASRGHGELKDTEAFF	TGTGCCAGCAGGGGACATGGGGAACTAAAGGACACTGAAGCTTTCTTT
TRBV7-9	-	TRBD1	TRBJ1-3	CASSLAREGGGETIYF	TGTGCCAGCAGCTTAGCGAGGGAAGGGGGCGGAGAGACCATATATTTT
TRBV4-1	-	TRBD1	TRBJ1-2	CASSGLGTASGGYTF	TGCGCCAGCAGCGGTCTCGGGACAGCCTCCGGGGGCTACACCTTC
TRBV21-1	-	-	TRBJ2-7	CASSTPTTSGRLKNSYEQYF	TGTGCCAGCAGCACCCCAACGACTAGCGGGAGGCTAAAGAACAGCTACGAGCAGTACTTC
TRBV9	-	-	TRBJ1-6	CASSVETEGGNSPLHF	TGTGCCAGCAGCGTAGAGACCGAGGGAGGTAATTCACCCCTCCACTTT
TRBV27	once	TRBD1	TRBJ2-1	CASSFKPSGTGGTVYNEQFF	TGTGCCAGCAGTTTTAAACCATCCGGGACAGGGGGAACGGTATACAATGAGCAGTTCTTC
TRBV11-3	-	-	TRBJ2-5	CASSLDPAGTQYF	TGTGCCAGCAGCTTAGACCCCGCCGGGACCCAGTACTTC
TRBV19	-	TRBD2	TRBJ2-1	CASSMGGEGRTYNEQFF	TGTGCCAGTAGTATGGGCGGGGAGGGGAGGACCTACAATGAGCAGTTCTTC
TRBV5-1	-	-	TRBJ1-1	CASSQDNMNTEAFF	TGCGCCAGCAGCCAGGACAACATGAACACTGAAGCTTTCTTT
TRBV7-9	-	TRBD2	TRBJ2-5	CASSPPGLEFYF	TGTGCCAGCAGCCCGCCCGGACTAGAGTTTTACTTC
TRBV5-1	-	-	TRBJ2-2	CASSPDSAGELFF	TGCGCCAGCAGCCCGGACAGCGCCGGGGAGCTGTTTTTT
TRBV3-1/TRBV3-2	-	TRBD2	TRBJ2-3	CASSLRPLAWGGPDTQYF	TGTGCCAGCAGCCTCCGCCCACTAGCATGGGGAGGGCCAGATACGCAGTATTTT
TRBV19	once	-	TRBJ1-1	CASSIYPQNTEAFF	TGTGCCAGTAGTATCTACCCGCAGAACACTGAAGCTTTCTTT
TRBV13	-	-	TRBJ1-3	CASSSGNTIYF	TGTGCCAGCAGCTCTGGAAACACCATATATTTT
TRBV6-1	-	-	TRBJ2-3	CASSARTGPAGGDTQYF	TGTGCCAGCAGTGCAAGGACAGGGCCGGCGGGGGGAGATACGCAGTATTTT
TRBV3-1/TRBV3-2	-	-	TRBJ1-5	CASSQVVGKGQPQHF	TGTGCCAGCAGCCAAGTAGTAGGGAAGGGGCAGCCCCAGCATTTT
TRBV7-3	-	TRBD2	TRBJ2-1	CASSLKTRGRLAGLNEQFF	TGTGCCAGCAGCTTAAAAACACGGGGTAGGCTAGCGGGTCTCAATGAGCAGTTCTTC
TRBV28	-	TRBD1	TRBJ1-2	CASSYTGGTNYGYTF	TGTGCCAGCAGTTATACAGGGGGCACTAACTATGGCTACACCTTC
TRBV5-4	-	-	TRBJ2-2	CASSLESPDTGELFF	TGTGCCAGCAGCTTGGAGTCCCCGGACACCGGGGAGCTGTTTTTT
TRBV18	once	-	TRBJ1-4	CASSPDKATNEKLFF	TGTGCCAGCTCACCAGACAAGGCAACTAATGAAAAACTGTTTTTT
TRBV7-9	-	TRBD2	TRBJ2-7	CASSPGSSGSQRSYEQYF	TGTGCCAGCAGCCCTGGGAGTAGCGGGAGTCAGAGGTCCTACGAGCAGTACTTC
TRBV7-8	-	-	TRBJ2-3	CASSIRVGSTDTQYF	TGTGCCAGCAGCATCCGGGTCGGGAGCACAGATACGCAGTATTTT
TRBV3-1/TRBV3-2	once	-	TRBJ2-3	CASSRGREQYF	TGTGCCAGCAGCCGGGGGCGGGAGCAGTATTTT
TRBV7-7	few	TRBD2	TRBJ2-1	CASSSGLAAYNEQFF	TGTGCCAGCAGCTCGGGACTAGCTGCCTACAATGAGCAGTTCTTC
TRBV4-3	-	-	TRBJ1-2	CASSQEGAGIYGYTF	TGCGCCAGCAGCCAAGAAGGAGCAGGGATCTATGGCTACACCTTC
TRBV30	-	-	TRBJ2-3	CAWSVAADTQYF	TGTGCCTGGAGTGTGGCTGCAGATACGCAGTATTTT
TRBV28	-	-	TRBJ1-1	CASLLSMGGALRAFF	TGTGCCAGCTTATTGAGTATGGGGGGGGCGTTGCGAGCTTTCTTT
TRBV30	-	-	TRBJ1-2	CAWVHLDSANYGYTF	TGTGCCTGGGTTCATTTGGACAGCGCTAACTATGGCTACACCTTC
TRBV10-3	-	-	TRBJ2-1	CAITSGTSENEQFF	TGTGCCATCACTTCCGGGACAAGCGAAAATGAGCAGTTCTTC
TRBV11-3	-	-	TRBJ2-3	CASSLGRQRGRRTDTQYF	TGTGCCAGCAGCTTAGGCCGCCAAAGGGGGAGGAGAACAGATACGCAGTATTTT
TRBV28	-	-	TRBJ2-3	CASSQPSTDTQYF	TGTGCCAGCAGTCAACCGAGCACAGATACGCAGTATTTT
TRBV19	-	TRBD2	TRBJ2-7	CASSTRTSGGPGEQYF	TGTGCCAGTAGTACCCGGACTAGCGGGGGGCCGGGCGAGCAGTACTTC
TRBV28	-	-	TRBJ2-7	CASSSGGNSYEQYF	TGTGCCAGCAGTTCTGGCGGGAATTCCTACGAGCAGTACTTC